Presented here are 29 T cell receptor beta chains from one specimen sequenced in a study of shared clonotypes between healthy human individuals. Clones were sequenced by immunoSEQ multiplex PCR, and TCRdb holds only the in-frame ones, with some missing. The sample consists of under 2,500,000 clones, around 95% of them appearing once. Sequences were obtained from naive CD4+ T cells sorted from blood. Subset: CD45RA+ positively selected. The receptor set was obtained from a man aged 18 to 30 in good health.

The chain uses TRBV28 and TRBJ2-7; 7 nucleotides align to TRBD2. The V gene end was trimmed by 6 bases and the J gene end by 3 bases; junction bases not matched to a gene: 5. Per germline, CDR1 MDHEN and CDR2 SYDVKM. CDR3 size: 13 residues. In nucleotides, the CDR3 is TGTGCCAGCAGCTACAGCGGGGTCTACGAGCAGTACTTC. This translates into CASSYSGVYEQYF.

This chain uses TRBV30 with TRBJ1-3; D remains ambiguous. This CDR3 region has 11 residues. Germline V gene data show CDR1 as GTSNPN and CDR2 as SVGIG (reference sequence). Trimming shortened V by 3 bases and J by 4 bases, and 4 bases separated the two germline ends. The CDR3, as DNA: TGTGCCTGGAGCCAGGGAAACACCATATATTTT. It specifies CAWSQGNTIYF.

The chain recombines TRBV6-4 with TRBJ2-1, with a possible D match to TRBD2 (6 bases). The CDR3 is made up of 16 amino acids. CDR1 MRHNA and CDR2 SNTAGT come from the germline V gene. Trimming removed 0 bases at V and 4 bases at J, with 13 bases between. The CDR3 here is CASSDSEGSIYNEQFF. As DNA, the CDR3 is TGTGCCAGCAGTGACTCGGAGGGTTCAATTTACAATGAGCAGTTCTTC.

The V and J genes are TRBV2 and TRBJ1-1, with a tentative D call TRBD1 (6 bases). The CDR3 length is 14 residues. Per germline, CDR1 SNHLY and CDR2 FYNNEI. Trimming shortened V by 5 bases and J by 0 bases, and 10 bases separated the two germline ends. CDR3 sequence: CASSWGAVNTEAFF. The CDR3, as DNA: TGTGCCAGCAGTTGGGGGGCGGTGAACACTGAAGCTTTCTTT.

This clone is a singleton in its sample. This rearrangement joins TRBV28 to TRBJ2-7; 10 nucleotides match TRBD1. The germline CDR1 and CDR2 sequences are MDHEN and SYDVKM. Germline trimming cut 5 bases from V and 5 bases from J; bases unmatched to any gene: 12. CDR3 length: 16 residues. The CDR3: CASSPIGQGVINEQYF. The CDR3 nucleotides are TGTGCCAGCAGTCCTATCGGACAGGGGGTTATCAACGAGCAGTACTTC.

This clone has just a few counts. The gene calls are TRBV2 and TRBJ1-5; TRBD1 is a possible D gene (5 bases). This CDR3 spans 15 amino acids. Germline CDR1 reads SNHLY; CDR2 reads FYNNEI. The V and J ends lost 5 bases and 2 bases respectively, with 13 bases between them. The CDR3, as DNA: TGTGCCAGCAGTCAATCTTGGGGCGGCAATCAGCCCCAGCATTTT. Its protein is CASSQSWGGNQPQHF.

This chain uses TRBV5-4 with TRBJ1-2, with TRBD1 identical over 8 bases. Germline CDR1 SGHNT, CDR2 YYREEE (reference sequence). The CDR3 runs to 14 residues. The V segment lost 4 bases and the J segment 2 bases; nucleotides outside the gene matches: 4. CDR3 residues: CASSRDRPNYGYTF. Written as DNA, the CDR3 is TGTGCCAGCAGCCGGGACAGGCCCAACTATGGCTACACCTTC. Using reference TRBV5-4 and TRBJ1-2 for the parts outside the CDR3, the full variable domain is ETGVTQSPTHLIKTRGQQVTLRCSSQSGHNTVSWYQQALGQGPQFIFQYYREEENGRGNFPPRFSGLQFPNYSSELNVNALELDDSALYLCASSRDRPNYGYTFGSGTRLTVV.

The chain combines TRBV27 with TRBJ2-7, with 12 positions matching TRBD2. With V trimmed by 5 bases and J by 2 bases, 4 bases remained unmatched. Germline-derived CDR1 and CDR2 are MNHEY and SMNVEV (reference sequence). CDR3 size: 15 residues. CDR3 sequence reads: CASSTRLAGAYEQYF. DNA of the CDR3: TGTGCCAGCAGTACCCGACTAGCGGGAGCCTACGAGCAGTACTTC.

The chain uses TRBV10-1 and TRBJ1-1; tentatively, D is TRBD1 (5 bases). Germline CDR1 and CDR2: WNHNN and SYGVQD (reference sequence). Trimming cost V 8 bases and J 1 base, with 11 bases left between them. The CDR3 is 13 residues long. CDR3 bases: TGCGCCAGCCAAAGAACAGGGAACACTGAAGCTTTCTTT. Its protein is CASQRTGNTEAFF.

The rearrangement links TRBV11-2 to TRBJ1-4, with D unresolved. V lost 1 base to trimming and J lost 4 bases, with 10 bases between them. Germline CDR1 and CDR2: SGHAT and FQNNGV. CDR3 length equals 15 residues. CDR3: CASSLGSLLNEKLFF. The CDR3 DNA reads TGTGCCAGCAGCTTAGGCAGCCTCCTTAATGAAAAACTGTTTTTT. The complete variable domain, with remaining parts taken from reference TRBV11-2 and TRBJ1-4, reads EAGVAQSPRYKIIEKRQSVAFWCNPISGHATLYWYQQILGQGPKLLIQFQNNGVVDDSQLPKDRFSAERLKGVDSTLKIQPAKLEDSAVYLCASSLGSLLNEKLFFGSGTQLSVL.

The chain carries TRBV7-9 and TRBJ1-2, with D uncertain. V was cut by 0 bases and J by 3 bases, with 8 bases left in between. This CDR3 spans 14 amino acids. Germline loops: CDR1 SEHNR, CDR2 FQNEAQ (reference sequence). CDR3 sequence (DNA): TGTGCCAGCAGCTTAGCGGGAATTGACTATGGCTACACCTTC. Encoded protein: CASSLAGIDYGYTF.

V usage is TRBV7-2 and J usage is TRBJ2-1; 14 bases map to TRBD2. V shed 5 bases and J 7 bases; nucleotides not matched to a gene: 7. Germline V gene sequence: CDR1 SGHTA, CDR2 FQGNSA. The CDR3 length is 16 residues. For the CDR3, the DNA is TGTGCCAGCAGCCGCACCGGGACTAGCGGGAGTAATGAGCAGTTCTTC. The encoded protein is CASSRTGTSGSNEQFF.

V is TRBV18 and J is TRBJ2-7; the D call may be TRBD1 or TRBD2 (6 bases each). The CDR3 extends over 13 amino acids. Germline V gene data show CDR1 as KGHSH and CDR2 as LQKENI. V lost 3 bases to trimming and J lost 6 bases, with 12 bases between them. The chain's CDR3 is CASSPLGGREQYF. DNA of the CDR3: TGTGCCAGCTCACCGCTCGGGGGCCGCGAGCAGTACTTC.

The chain has TRBV6-1 and TRBJ1-3; 10 nucleotides match TRBD1. Looked up from germline, CDR1 is MNHNS and CDR2 is SASEGT. The CDR3 contains 14 residues. Germline trimming cut 6 bases from V and 4 bases from J; bases unmatched to any gene: 3. CDR3: CASRGQGFGNTIYF. CDR3 DNA sequence: TGTGCCAGCAGGGGACAGGGGTTCGGAAACACCATATATTTT.

J is TRBJ2-2 and V is TRBV6-5; D gene unclear. From germline, CDR1 is MNHEY and CDR2 SVGAGI. The CDR3 contains 15 residues. Trimming removed 8 bases at V and 0 bases at J, with 13 bases between. The CDR3 sequence: CASQTQVANTGELFF. The CDR3 nucleotides are TGTGCCAGCCAAACGCAGGTCGCGAACACCGGGGAGCTGTTTTTT.

This clone was seen a single time. The chain links TRBV18 to TRBJ2-7, with unresolved D. The germline CDR1 and CDR2 sequences are KGHSH and LQKENI. The CDR3 loop spans 11 amino acids. V shed 10 bases and J shed 6 bases, with 13 bases lying between them. The CDR3 here is CAINRVAEQYF. In nucleotides, the CDR3 is TGTGCCATTAACCGAGTAGCCGAGCAGTACTTC.

The chain uses TRBV5-1 and TRBJ2-3; D is possibly TRBD2 (6 bases). In germline, CDR1 is SGHRS, CDR2 YFSETQ. CDR3 length: 16 amino acids. V was clipped by 0 bases and J by 1 base, with 12 bases between them. The CDR3 protein is CASSLGPGGGTDTQYF. CDR3 bases: TGCGCCAGCAGCTTGGGGCCCGGAGGGGGCACAGATACGCAGTATTTT.

The chain uses TRBV7-9 and TRBJ2-7, with 8 bases that match TRBD1. Unmatched junction bases numbered 6, after V lost 2 bases and J lost 0 bases. The V gene's germline CDR1 is SEHNR and CDR2 FQNEAQ (reference sequence). This CDR3 spans 16 amino acids. The CDR3 is CASSLMGQDSSYEQYF. The DNA of the CDR3 is TGTGCCAGCAGCTTAATGGGACAGGATAGCTCCTACGAGCAGTACTTC.

CDR3: CASTLGRAVGTGELFF. The CDR3 coding sequence is TGTGCCAGCACCTTGGGTAGGGCGGTTGGCACCGGGGAGCTGTTTTTT. The chain recombines TRBV7-3 with TRBJ2-2, with D uncertain. Germline assignment: CDR1 SGHTA and CDR2 FQGTGA. The V and J ends lost 7 bases and 4 bases respectively, with 19 bases between them. The CDR3 totals 16 residues.

The gene calls are TRBV7-2 and TRBJ1-1; 8 bases are a match to TRBD1. Germline V CDR1 and CDR2: SGHTA, FQGNSA. This CDR3 has 15 amino acids. V dropped 5 bases and J dropped 4; count of bases not matched to a gene: 9. CDR3 DNA: TGTGCCAGCAGCCTAAGACAGGGGTTGGGCACTGAAGCTTTCTTT. It specifies CASSLRQGLGTEAFF.

This chain connects TRBV2 to TRBJ1-2; 10 nucleotides match TRBD1. The V segment lost 6 bases and the J segment 7 bases; nucleotides outside the gene matches: 11. This CDR3 has 15 residues. Germline CDR1 reads SNHLY; CDR2 reads FYNNEI. CDR3 coding DNA: TGTGCCAGCAGCGAGACAGGGGGCGCCGCGCGTGGCTACACCTTC. This codes for CASSETGGAARGYTF.

This chain links TRBV5-6 with TRBJ2-7; D unresolved. V was trimmed by 2 bases and J by 5 bases, leaving 5 bases between them. The V gene's germline CDR1 is SGHDT and CDR2 YYEEEE. This CDR3 contains 11 residues. The CDR3 DNA sequence: TGTGCCAGCAGCTTTGTCCACGAGCAGTACTTC. Its protein product is CASSFVHEQYF.

The chain uses TRBV5-6 and TRBJ1-6; 8 nucleotides align to TRBD1. The CDR3 is 14 residues long. Germline CDR1 and CDR2: SGHDT and YYEEEE. The trim removed 3 bases at V and 6 bases at J, leaving 2 bases unmatched. This CDR3 is CASSSDRVNSPLHF. The CDR3 DNA is TGTGCCAGCAGCTCGGACAGGGTTAATTCACCCCTCCACTTT.

The chain recombines TRBV2 with TRBJ1-2; 7 nucleotides agree with TRBD1. Germline V gene data show CDR1 as SNHLY and CDR2 as FYNNEI. The CDR3 is 15 residues long. V lost 6 bases to trimming and J lost 4 bases; unmatched junction nucleotides: 11. CDR3 nucleotides: TGTGCCAGCAGCCCCAGCCCGGACAGGAGCTATGGCTACACCTTC. Translation: CASSPSPDRSYGYTF.

The genes are TRBV12-5 and TRBJ2-7; D perhaps matches TRBD2 (6 bases). The V gene's germline CDR1 is LGHNT and CDR2 FRNRAP. The V end was cut by 6 bases, the J end by 4 bases, with 16 bases between. The CDR3 runs 14 residues. CDR3 bases: TGTGCTAGTGGGCTGGGGGGTAGCGTGTACGAGCAGTACTTC. This translates into CASGLGGSVYEQYF.

The chain carries TRBV11-3 and TRBJ1-3; 8 nucleotides line up with TRBD1. Trimming took 5 bases from V and 0 from J; bases not matched to a gene: 9. Per the germline V gene, CDR1 is SGHNT and CDR2 is YENEEA. This CDR3 has 17 residues. In nucleotides, the CDR3 is TGTGCCAGCAGCCCTGGACAGGGTGACCTCTCTGGAAACACCATATATTTT. This codes for CASSPGQGDLSGNTIYF.

Of note for this clone: Other DNA sequences in this sample translate to the same CDR3. The rearrangement joins TRBV10-3 to TRBJ1-1; D ambiguous. Germline V gene sequence: CDR1 ENHRY, CDR2 SYGVKD. CDR3 length equals 14 residues. V lost 0 bases, J lost 0 bases, and 5 bases lay in between. The CDR3 is CAISESTVNTEAFF. CDR3 in DNA: TGTGCCATCAGTGAGTCCACGGTGAACACTGAAGCTTTCTTT.

The CDR3 DNA is TGCGCCAGCAGCCGAGGGAGTGTCTGGGAAGGCTACGAGCAGTACTTC. It specifies CASSRGSVWEGYEQYF. The chain carries TRBV5-1 and TRBJ2-7; D perhaps matches TRBD2 (5 bases). Trimming removed 4 bases from V and 3 bases from J, with 20 bases in between. This CDR3 is 16 amino acids long. Germline assignment: CDR1 SGHRS and CDR2 YFSETQ.

V usage is TRBV6-5 and J usage is TRBJ1-4; D might be TRBD1 (6 bases). The CDR3 is 14 amino acids. V dropped 2 bases and J dropped 2 bases, with 6 bases sitting between them. Germline V CDR1 and CDR2: MNHEY, SVGAGI. The CDR3 sequence: CASSYDRTNEKLFF. DNA of the CDR3: TGTGCCAGCAGTTACGACAGGACTAATGAAAAACTGTTTTTT.